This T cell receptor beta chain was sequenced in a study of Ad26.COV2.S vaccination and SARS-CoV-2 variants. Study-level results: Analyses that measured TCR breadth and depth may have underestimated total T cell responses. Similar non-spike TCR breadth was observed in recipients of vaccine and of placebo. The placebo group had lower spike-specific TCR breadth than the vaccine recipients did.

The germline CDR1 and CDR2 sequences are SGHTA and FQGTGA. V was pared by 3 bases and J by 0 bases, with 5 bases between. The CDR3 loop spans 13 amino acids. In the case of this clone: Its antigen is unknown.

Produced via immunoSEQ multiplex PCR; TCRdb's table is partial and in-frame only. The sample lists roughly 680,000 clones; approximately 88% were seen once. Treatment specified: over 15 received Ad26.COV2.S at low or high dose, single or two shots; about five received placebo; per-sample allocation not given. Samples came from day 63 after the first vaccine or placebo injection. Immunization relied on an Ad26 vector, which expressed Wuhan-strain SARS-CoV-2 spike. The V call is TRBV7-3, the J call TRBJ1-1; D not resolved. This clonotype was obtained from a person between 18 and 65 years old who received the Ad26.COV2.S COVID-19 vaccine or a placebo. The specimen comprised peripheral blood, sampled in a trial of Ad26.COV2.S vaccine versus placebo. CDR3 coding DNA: TGTGCCAGCAGCTTTACGGTGAACACTGAAGCTTTCTTT. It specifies CASSFTVNTEAFF.